This record concerns one TCR beta chain sequence. Its antigen remains unidentified. The V gene lost 5 bases and the J gene lost 3 bases, with 25 bases spanning the gap. Germline V gives CDR1 MNHEY, CDR2 SMNVEV (reference sequence). CDR3 length: 18 residues. Both 60 Vbeta primers and 13 Jbeta primers went into the PCR. Produced via immunoSEQ multiplex PCR; TCRdb's table is partial and in-frame only. This sample carries around 160,000 clones, approximately 80% of them seen once, and the ten largest clones take 2% to 2.5%. These data belong to a study of cytomegalovirus exposure and HLA in healthy donors. Study-level information: The study's early data release held tens of millions of unique TCRs from HLA-typed donors. Broader study findings: Reportedly, TCR beta sequences accurately predicted HLA-A and HLA-B alleles in most subjects. An apparent linkage of common viral pathogens to several of the most significant clusters emerged in a later analysis.

Donors were nominally healthy when sampled, though unrecorded immune exposures were likely. The V call is TRBV27, the J call TRBJ1-2, with a tentative D call TRBD1 (6 bases). This clonotype was obtained from a man between 50 and 59 years old in good health and CMV-seropositive. Sequenced input: PBMCs. The CDR3 protein is CASSPTGSRRGIDYGYTF. DNA for the CDR3: TGTGCCAGCAGTCCTACGGGTAGTCGTAGGGGGATCGACTATGGCTACACCTTC.